One sample yielded the 18 T cell receptor beta chains listed below, sequenced in a study of CD8+ T cells in alopecia areata. Documented treatment: oral pan-JAK inhibitor, 5-10 mg twice daily. Sequencing templates came from extracted RNA that was reverse transcribed into cDNA. Only in-frame clones appear in the TCRdb table, and some are missing; sequencing was by immunoSEQ multiplex PCR. Among 200,000 to 250,000 clones listed, around three fifths were seen once. The specimen was CD4+ T cells sorted from blood, collected at week 4, from a patient treated with tofacitinib. These receptor sequences come from a human donor with alopecia areata.

The J gene is TRBJ1-2, the V gene TRBV29-1; D gene uncertain. V lost 6 bases and J lost 8, with 13 bases in between. Germline V CDR1 and CDR2: SQVTM, ANQGSEA. The CDR3 extends over 11 amino acids. This CDR3 is CSVPSGKGYTF. CDR3 bases: TGCAGCGTGCCCTCGGGAAAAGGCTACACCTTC. Looking up the rest from reference TRBV29-1 and TRBJ1-2 gives the full variable domain: SAVISQKPSRDICQRGTSLTIQCQVDSQVTMMFWYRQQPGQSLTLIATANQGSEATYESGFVIDKFPISRPNLTFSTLTVSNMSPEDSSIYLCSVPSGKGYTFGSGTRLTVV.

J is TRBJ1-1 and V is TRBV30, with D maybe TRBD1 (6 bases). V shed 1 base and J shed 4 bases, with 16 bases lying between them. The V gene's germline CDR1 is GTSNPN and CDR2 SVGIG (reference sequence). The CDR3 length is 15 residues. The DNA of the CDR3 is TGTGCCTGGAGTGCTGGGGGCAGGGGCGGCACTGAAGCTTTCTTT. The encoded protein is CAWSAGGRGGTEAFF.

This clone has just a few counts. The CDR3 DNA reads TGCGCCAGCAGCTTGGTTGGAGACTCCTACAATGAGCAGTTCTTC. Its translation is CASSLVGDSYNEQFF. The rearrangement uses TRBV5-1 and TRBJ2-1; D not certain. CDR1 and CDR2 (germline): SGHRS, YFSETQ. V gave up 0 bases and J gave up 0 bases, with 7 bases separating them. This CDR3 contains 15 residues.

This clone was observed once. The gene calls are TRBV7-6 and TRBJ2-2, with 7 bases aligning to TRBD2. CDR3 length: 16 residues. Unmatched junction bases numbered 11, after V lost 5 bases and J lost 5 bases. Germline CDR1 and CDR2: SGHVS and FNYEAQ. CDR3 nucleotide sequence: TGTGCCAGCAGCCCACGGGCTAGCGGACTTACCGGGGAGCTGTTTTTT. It specifies CASSPRASGLTGELFF.

Note on this clone: Germline and junction disagree at one end, which may indicate a read error. The rearrangement links TRBV6-5 to TRBJ1-1; D might be TRBD1 (6 bases). The CDR3 is 13 amino acids. Germline assignment: CDR1 MNHEY and CDR2 SVGAGI. CDR3 sequence (DNA): TGTGCCAGCAGTCCCCTAGGCAGGGGCGGCGTTCTTTTT. Translation gives CASSPLGRGGVLF.

Only a few counts were recorded for this clone. The gene calls are TRBV7-2 and TRBJ2-1, with D maybe TRBD1 (6 bases). Germline V gene data show CDR1 as SGHTA and CDR2 as FQGNSA. The length of the CDR3 is 14 residues. The V and J ends lost 5 bases and 4 bases respectively, with 12 bases between them. The DNA of the CDR3 is TGTGCCAGCAGCAATCCCGGGACATACAATGAGCAGTTCTTC. Protein: CASSNPGTYNEQFF.

The rearrangement joins TRBV30 to TRBJ2-5; 7 positions agree with TRBD1. From germline, CDR1 is GTSNPN and CDR2 SVGIG (reference sequence). V lost 3 bases to trimming and J lost 5 bases; unmatched junction nucleotides: 9. This CDR3 region has 14 residues. The CDR3 DNA reads TGTGCCTGGAGCGTAAAACAGGGGACGGAGACCCAGTACTTC. This translates into CAWSVKQGTETQYF.

The chain has TRBV27 and TRBJ1-6, with 7 bases lining up with TRBD1. The germline gives CDR1 MNHEY, CDR2 SMNVEV (reference sequence). CDR3 length: 14 residues. J was trimmed by 9 bases and V by 6 bases; bases with no gene match: 8. CDR3 sequence reads: CASSGDRSFSPLHF. The CDR3 coding sequence is TGTGCCAGCAGCGGGGACAGAAGCTTTTCACCCCTCCACTTT.

The J gene is TRBJ2-2, the V gene TRBV6-5, with 8 bases lining up with TRBD2. Trimming removed 5 bases from V and 6 bases from J; junction bases left unmatched: 2. Germline values: CDR1 MNHEY, CDR2 SVGAGI. The length of the CDR3 is 13 residues. DNA of the CDR3: TGTGCCAGCAGTCGGGGGGGCCCCGGGGAGCTGTTTTTT. This gives the protein CASSRGGPGELFF.

The J gene is TRBJ2-1, the V gene TRBV4-3; D is ambiguous. CDR3 length: 15 residues. V was cut by 1 base and J by 7 bases, with 14 bases left in between. Germline CDR1 and CDR2: LGHNA and YSLEER. The CDR3 spells CASSQGPQWGNEQFF. CDR3 DNA sequence: TGCGCCAGCAGCCAAGGCCCCCAGTGGGGTAATGAGCAGTTCTTC.

This chain uses TRBV7-9 with TRBJ1-6; 7 nucleotides agree with TRBD1. Germline V gene data show CDR1 as SEHNR and CDR2 as FQNEAQ (reference sequence). CDR3 size: 12 residues. Trimming removed 6 bases from V and 10 bases from J; junction bases left unmatched: 3. The CDR3 region has the DNA TGTGCCAGCAGTCAGGGGGACTCACCCCTCCACTTT. Translation gives CASSQGDSPLHF.

This clone was counted between two and nine times. The V gene is TRBV6-5, the J gene TRBJ2-7; TRBD2 matches 7 bases. Trimming at V came to 4 bases and at J to 0 bases, leaving 9 bases not matched to a gene. Germline loops: CDR1 MNHEY, CDR2 SVGAGI. This CDR3 comprises 16 residues. CDR3 sequence reads: CASSSQGLGLSYEQYF. The CDR3 DNA reads as TGTGCCAGCAGTTCCCAAGGACTAGGGCTCTCCTACGAGCAGTACTTC.

This chain joins TRBV7-2 and TRBJ2-6, with 7 bases that match TRBD1. Per germline, CDR1 SGHTA and CDR2 FQGNSA. This CDR3 contains 18 residues. The V gene end was trimmed by 5 bases and the J gene end by 0 bases; junction bases not matched to a gene: 10. The CDR3 DNA reads TGTGCCAGCAGCCGACAGGGCCCTGAACACTCTGGGGCCAACGTCCTGACTTTC. This gives the protein CASSRQGPEHSGANVLTF.

The chain joins TRBV19 to TRBJ2-3, with unresolved D. The CDR3 totals 11 residues. V was clipped by 5 bases and J by 6 bases, with 6 bases between them. The germline CDR1 and CDR2 sequences are LNHDA and SQIVND (reference sequence). The CDR3 is CASSGWDTQYF. CDR3 coding DNA: TGTGCCAGTAGTGGCTGGGATACGCAGTATTTT.

In its sample, this clone was seen a few times. The CDR3 protein is CASILGQMNTEAFF. CDR3 DNA sequence: TGTGCCAGTATCCTCGGACAGATGAACACTGAAGCTTTCTTT. V is TRBV19 and J is TRBJ1-1, with D perhaps TRBD1 (6 bases). This CDR3 contains 14 residues. CDR1 and CDR2 (germline): LNHDA, SQIVND (reference sequence). Between the trimmed V and J ends, which lost 7 bases and 0 bases, there was a span of 12 bases.

The V gene is TRBV7-2, the J gene TRBJ1-6; a possible D gene is TRBD1 (5 bases). Germline CDR1 SGHTA, CDR2 FQGNSA. This CDR3 has 15 amino acids. With 0 bases removed from V and 7 bases from J, the gap between germline ends came to 10 bases. The CDR3 sequence: CASSLAGPMNSPLHF. As DNA, the CDR3 is TGTGCCAGCAGCTTAGCGGGACCGATGAATTCACCCCTCCACTTT.

The rearrangement joins TRBV6-5 to TRBJ1-1; no clear D gene. The V end was cut by 4 bases, the J end by 5 bases, with 11 bases between. Germline V gives CDR1 MNHEY, CDR2 SVGAGI. CDR3 length: 13 residues. In nucleotides, the CDR3 is TGTGCCAGCAGTTCCCCGAGACTGACTGAAGCTTTCTTT. It translates to CASSSPRLTEAFF.

The chain couples TRBV2 to TRBJ2-5; the D is unclear. V lost 6 bases and J 3 bases, leaving 8 bases between the germline ends. The germline V gene encodes CDR1 SNHLY and CDR2 FYNNEI. CDR3 length: 12 residues. The CDR3 here is CASSRSEETQYF. The CDR3 DNA sequence: TGTGCCAGCAGCCGGTCTGAAGAGACCCAGTACTTC.